Sequencing of this T cell receptor beta chain was carried out in a study of blood T cell repertoires in COVID-19. Study as a whole: PBMCs, B-cell-depleted T cells, or T cells were the source of the cDNA or gDNA that made up the material.

Profiled with immunoSEQ multiplex PCR; TCRdb holds only in-frame clones, not every one. The sample has approximately 110,000 clones, 85% to 90% seen once; the top ten hold around 32%. This receptor was identified in a woman of 80 years or more with acute or convalescent COVID-19. The source material was peripheral blood.

The CDR3 spells CASQGRVTDTQYF. The CDR3 DNA reads as TGTGCCAGCCAAGGCAGGGTAACAGATACGCAGTATTTT. The gene calls are TRBV7-9 and TRBJ2-3; D perhaps matches TRBD1 (5 bases). CDR3 length: 13 amino acids. The V gene lost 8 bases and the J gene lost 3 bases, with 12 bases spanning the gap. Germline assignment: CDR1 SEHNR and CDR2 FQNEAQ (reference sequence).